This T cell receptor (beta chain) was identified in a study of shared clonotypes between healthy human individuals. Profiled with immunoSEQ multiplex PCR; TCRdb holds only in-frame clones, not every one. The table lists approximately 1.4 million clones, approximately 98% of them singletons. Study findings and constraints: Relative to memory subsets, naive subsets generally showed larger estimated richness. The naive CD4 repertoires of several donors were compared, and roughly 5.1% of clonotypes were shared.

Nashville, Tennessee was home to all donors, each a Caucasian adult. Turning to this clone: What it binds is unknown.

Per the germline V gene, CDR1 is SNHLY and CDR2 is FYNNEI. The CDR3 runs 17 residues. With V trimmed by 4 bases and J by 1 base, 10 bases remained unmatched. The sequence was collected from a man in his thirties or forties in good health. The V call is TRBV2, the J call TRBJ2-1; 7 positions match TRBD1. Input material: naive CD4+ T cells sorted from blood. The subset was: CD45RA+ positively selected. The CDR3 sequence is CASSVAEDRVSYNEQFF. DNA of the CDR3: TGTGCCAGCAGTGTTGCGGAAGACAGGGTTTCCTACAATGAGCAGTTCTTC.